This T cell receptor beta chain was obtained from a study of blood T cell repertoires in COVID-19. Overall study context: The United States, Italy and Spain supplied acute and convalescent COVID-19 samples. PBMCs, B-cell-depleted T cells, or T cells provided the cDNA or gDNA that made up the material.

Germline CDR1 and CDR2: LGHNA and YNFKEQ. The CDR3 has 17 residues. The trim removed 7 bases at V and 2 bases at J, leaving 14 bases unmatched. Per the study methods: By means of reference gene primer amplification, nucleated cell counts were estimated. Using immunoSEQ multiplex PCR, the repertoire was profiled, and TCRdb retains in-frame clones only, with some absent. V, J and clone size reflect that table, while D and trimming were determined from the DNA. This table has 200,000 to 300,000 clones, roughly nine tenths appearing once. The sequence was collected from a man between 60 and 70 years old who had recovered from COVID-19. The sequenced material came from peripheral blood. V and J are TRBV4-2 and TRBJ1-2; 9 bases line up with TRBD1. The chain's CDR3 is CASTIGIPGQGNYGYTF. For the CDR3, the DNA is TGTGCCAGCACCATTGGGATACCGGGACAGGGCAACTATGGCTACACCTTC.